Presented here are 24 T cell receptor beta chains from one specimen sequenced in a study of T cells in Graves' hyperthyroidism and ophthalmopathy. Amplified regions were TCR beta CDR3 sequences from RNA transcripts. Primed by the HTBI set, a first-round RT-PCR was run on the TCR CDR3. Using its own MiXCR run on the multiplex PCR reads, TCRdb lists one record per CDR3 protein. The sample includes hundreds of thousands of distinct CDR3 sequences, roughly a sixth seen only once; the top ten take around 17%. Input material: blood. Receptors were obtained from a woman aged 45 to 65 with Graves' hyperthyroidism that later progressed to Graves' ophthalmopathy.

This clonotype was observed a handful of times. The J gene is TRBJ2-7, the V gene TRBV9; 10 bases align to TRBD2. The CDR3 loop spans 15 amino acids. Trimming removed 0 bases from V and 3 bases from J; junction bases left unmatched: 3. Germline V gene lookup returns CDR1 SGDLS and CDR2 YYNGEE. The CDR3 DNA reads TGTGCCAGCAGCGTAGAAGGGACTAGCGACTACGAGCAGTACTTC. Translation: CASSVEGTSDYEQYF.

The sample holds many counts of this clonotype. The V call is TRBV3-1, the J call TRBJ1-1; D not certain. V was shortened by 3 bases and J by 5 bases, with 4 bases between the two germline ends. Germline V CDR1 and CDR2: LGHDT, YNNKEL (reference sequence). The CDR3 loop spans 11 amino acids. The CDR3 nucleotides read TGTGCCAGCAGCCAGTTGACTGAAGCTTTCTTT. Encoded protein: CASSQLTEAFF. Filled out from reference TRBV3-1 and TRBJ1-1, the complete variable domain reads DTAVSQTPKYLVTQMGNDKSIKCEQNLGHDTMYWYKQDSKKFLKIMFSYNNKELIINETVPNRFSPKSPDKAHLNLHINSLELGDSAVYFCASSQLTEAFFGQGTRLTVV.

J is TRBJ2-7 and V is TRBV24-1, with D possibly being TRBD1 (5 bases). V was shortened by 1 base and J by 0 bases, with 18 bases between the two germline ends. The CDR3 is 18 amino acids. Germline CDR1 KGHDR, CDR2 SFDVKD. As DNA, the CDR3 is TGTGCCACCAGTGATTTAAAACCCGGAACGACAGACTCCTACGAGCAGTACTTC. Protein product: CATSDLKPGTTDSYEQYF.

The V gene is TRBV10-2, the J gene TRBJ1-5; D might be TRBD1 (6 bases). The CDR3 is 16 residues long. Looked up from germline, CDR1 is WSHSY and CDR2 is SAAADI. Trimming left V 5 bases short and J 6 bases short, with 20 bases between. The CDR3 region is CASSHHFTGHGQPQHF. The CDR3 DNA follows: TGCGCCAGCAGTCACCACTTTACAGGGCACGGTCAGCCCCAGCATTTT.

This clonotype was seen at least ten times. The genes are TRBV11-1 and TRBJ2-4; TRBD1 or TRBD2 may be the D gene (5 bases each). Germline V gene lookup returns CDR1 SGHAT and CDR2 FQDESV (reference sequence). V was trimmed by 1 base and J by 5 bases, leaving 6 bases between them. CDR3 size: 13 residues. The CDR3 sequence: CASSLGGENIQYF. The CDR3 bases are TGTGCCAGCAGCTTAGGAGGGGAAAACATTCAGTACTTC. Full variable domain (rest looked up from reference TRBV11-1 and TRBJ2-4): EAEVAQSPRYKITEKSQAVAFWCDPISGHATLYWYRQILGQGPELLVQFQDESVVDDSQLPKDRFSAERLKGVDSTLKIQPAELGDSAMYLCASSLGGENIQYFGAGTRLSVL.

On this clonotype itself: A much more abundant neighbour one base away suggests this may be a read error. The V gene is TRBV4-1, the J gene TRBJ2-5; unclear D gene. This CDR3 is 14 amino acids long. The germline V gene has CDR1 MGHRA and CDR2 YSYEKL. The CDR3 loop reads CTSSQDVGSETQYF. Written as DNA, the CDR3 is TGCACCAGCAGCCAAGATGTGGGATCGGAGACCCAGTACTTC.

The rearrangement joins TRBV7-8 to TRBJ2-1; 10 nucleotides line up with TRBD2. After removal of 2 bases from V and 0 bases from J, the junction contained 7 bases not matched to a gene. The CDR3 extends over 18 amino acids. Germline V gives CDR1 SGHVS, CDR2 FQNEAQ. The CDR3 reads CASSLLAGAPISYNEQFF. The CDR3 DNA is TGTGCCAGCAGCTTACTAGCGGGAGCCCCTATCTCCTACAATGAGCAGTTCTTC.

This clonotype was seen a handful of times. The chain couples TRBV3-1 to TRBJ1-5; D is uncertain. V gave up 0 bases and J gave up 7 bases, with 10 bases separating them. The V gene's germline CDR1 is LGHDT and CDR2 YNNKEL (reference sequence). The CDR3 has 14 residues. The CDR3 coding sequence is TGTGCCAGCAGCCAAGATCCGGGATGGCAGCCCCAGCATTTT. It encodes CASSQDPGWQPQHF.

The J gene is TRBJ2-7, the V gene TRBV7-2, with D hard to call. CDR1 and CDR2 from the germline V gene are SGHTA and FQGNSA. V was pared by 2 bases and J by 6 bases, with 17 bases between. There are 15 residues in the CDR3. This CDR3 reads CASSLIVGQAGEQYF. The DNA of the CDR3 is TGTGCCAGCAGCTTAATAGTCGGGCAGGCCGGCGAGCAGTACTTC.

The V and J genes are TRBV5-5 and TRBJ2-3; perhaps D is TRBD1 or TRBD2 (6 bases each). The ends were cut back, 5 bases at V and 1 base at J, with 11 bases in the middle. Germline CDR1 reads SGHKS; CDR2 reads YYEKEE (reference sequence). CDR3 length equals 14 residues. This chain's CDR3 is CASRWGAGTDTQYF. For the CDR3, the DNA is TGTGCCAGCAGATGGGGGGCCGGCACAGATACGCAGTATTTT. The entire variable domain, with the rest obtained from reference TRBV5-5 and TRBJ2-3, is as follows: DAGVTQSPTHLIKTRGQQVTLRCSPISGHKSVSWYQQVLGQGPQFIFQYYEKEERGRGNFPDRFSARQFPNYSSELNVNALLLGDSALYLCASRWGAGTDTQYFGPGTRLTVL.

This clonotype was found many times. CDR3 sequence (DNA): TGCGCCAGCAGCCTAGGACCCTCAAACACTGAAGCTTTCTTT. The encoded protein is CASSLGPSNTEAFF. The rearrangement joins TRBV5-1 to TRBJ1-1; D gene unclear. The germline gives CDR1 SGHRS, CDR2 YFSETQ. The V end was cut by 4 bases, the J end by 2 bases, with 12 bases between. There are 14 residues in the CDR3.

In this sample, this clonotype turned up many times. This chain connects TRBV11-2 to TRBJ2-5, with D possibly TRBD2 on 6 matching bases. The germline V gene has CDR1 SGHAT and CDR2 FQNNGV. V gave up 5 bases and J gave up 5 bases, with 18 bases separating them. This CDR3 is 15 amino acids long. The CDR3 DNA reads as TGTGCCAGCAGCATATCCGGGAAAGGAGGGGAGACCCAGTACTTC. It encodes CASSISGKGGETQYF.

This clonotype was counted many times. The chain uses TRBV20-1 and TRBJ2-4; TRBD1 matches 7 bases. V shed 4 bases and J 7 bases; nucleotides not matched to a gene: 7. Germline V lookup: CDR1 DFQATT, CDR2 SNEGSKA (reference sequence). The CDR3 is 13 amino acids. The CDR3 DNA reads TGCAGTGCTAAAGGGGACAGCAAGAACATTCAGTACTTC. Its protein is CSAKGDSKNIQYF.

The table lists this clonotype with a count of one. Sequence at one end of the junction differs from germline and may be a read error. The chain is built from TRBV6-1 and TRBJ2-5; 7 nucleotides align to TRBD2. Per the germline V gene, CDR1 is MNHNS and CDR2 is SASEGT. CDR3 size: 15 residues. In nucleotides, the CDR3 is TGTGCCAGCAGAGGCTGGAGGGACTATCAAGAAACCCAGTACTTC. It encodes CASRGWRDYQETQYF.

This clonotype was observed a handful of times. J is TRBJ2-2 and V is TRBV13; 10 bases are a match to TRBD1. The CDR3 runs to 15 residues. Unmatched junction bases numbered 6, after V lost 5 bases and J lost 6 bases. Looked up from germline, CDR1 is PRHDT and CDR2 is FYEKMQ (reference sequence). The CDR3 sequence is CASSNTGTGAGELFF. The CDR3 DNA is TGTGCCAGCAGCAATACCGGGACAGGGGCCGGGGAGCTGTTTTTT.

The chain couples TRBV2 to TRBJ2-5, with D possibly being TRBD2 (6 bases). The ends were cut back, 7 bases at V and 1 base at J, with 7 bases in the middle. Germline lookup yields CDR1 SNHLY and CDR2 FYNNEI. CDR3 length: 12 residues. CDR3: CASTGLQETQYF. The CDR3 DNA reads TGTGCCAGCACGGGACTCCAAGAGACCCAGTACTTC.

This clonotype was detected only a few times. This chain links TRBV5-1 with TRBJ1-2; 9 bases are shared with TRBD1. J lost 6 bases, V lost 0 bases, and 6 bases had no gene match. The CDR3 is made up of 15 amino acids. Germline assignment: CDR1 SGHRS and CDR2 YFSETQ. The CDR3 DNA follows: TGCGCCAGCAGCTTGGCCGGGACAGGGCCTAATGGCTACACCTTC. Protein sequence: CASSLAGTGPNGYTF.

The chain combines TRBV5-1 with TRBJ1-6; D might be TRBD1 (6 bases). The V end lost 0 bases, the J end lost 5 bases, and 12 bases lay between the germline ends. The germline V gene encodes CDR1 SGHRS and CDR2 YFSETQ. CDR3 length: 16 residues. The CDR3 region is CASSLGQGRNNSPLHF. The CDR3 DNA reads TGCGCCAGCAGCTTGGGGCAGGGGAGAAATAATTCACCCCTCCACTTT.

The rearrangement joins TRBV6-2 or TRBV6-3 to TRBJ2-7; TRBD1 agrees at 9 bases. CDR3 length: 16 residues. Unmatched junction bases numbered 5, after V lost 0 bases and J lost 2 bases. From germline, CDR1 is MNHEY and CDR2 SVGEGT. The CDR3 coding sequence is TGTGCCAGCAGTTACTCGCCGGGACAGGGACCCTACGAGCAGTACTTC. It is translated as CASSYSPGQGPYEQYF.

This clonotype was detected many times. The rearrangement uses TRBV11-2 and TRBJ1-2, with D unresolved. The CDR3 loop spans 15 amino acids. The V end was cut by 1 base, the J end by 2 bases, with 11 bases between. Germline V CDR1 and CDR2: SGHAT, FQNNGV. The CDR3 DNA follows: TGTGCCAGCAGCTTAGTAATGGCAGCGAACTATGGCTACACCTTC. It specifies CASSLVMAANYGYTF. Supplemented by reference TRBV11-2 and TRBJ1-2, the full variable domain reads EAGVAQSPRYKIIEKRQSVAFWCNPISGHATLYWYQQILGQGPKLLIQFQNNGVVDDSQLPKDRFSAERLKGVDSTLKIQPAKLEDSAVYLCASSLVMAANYGYTFGSGTRLTVV.

Concerning this clonotype: A read error may be the cause here, since a much bigger clone is one base away. The V gene is TRBV20-1, the J gene TRBJ1-1; 7 bases are shared with TRBD1. This CDR3 is built from 16 residues. Losses at the gene ends were 1 base for V and 6 bases for J; bases not matched to a gene: 14. Germline V lookup: CDR1 DFQATT, CDR2 SNEGSKA (reference sequence). CDR3 in amino acids: CSARVAETGRSAEAFF. Here the CDR3 DNA reads TGCAGTGCTAGAGTGGCCGAGACAGGGAGAAGTGCTGAAGCTTTCTTT.

This clonotype has a handful of counts. The chain joins TRBV20-1 to TRBJ1-6; TRBD1 agrees at 8 bases. CDR1 is DFQATT, CDR2 SNEGSKA, per germline (reference sequence). This CDR3 contains 16 residues. V was clipped by 5 bases and J by 4 bases; unmatched bases: 10. CDR3: CSAGDRPSPYNSPLHF. The CDR3, as DNA: TGCAGTGCTGGGGACAGGCCTAGCCCGTATAATTCACCCCTCCACTTT.

The V gene is TRBV19, the J gene TRBJ1-5; D not certain. V shed 3 bases and J shed 4 bases, with 10 bases lying between them. The germline CDR1 and CDR2 sequences are LNHDA and SQIVND (reference sequence). This CDR3 comprises 14 residues. The CDR3 sequence is CASSILPGNQPQHF. Written as DNA, the CDR3 is TGTGCCAGTAGTATCCTCCCGGGAAATCAGCCCCAGCATTTT.

This clonotype was detected a few times. The CDR3 region has the DNA TGTGCCAGCAGCTTAGTTGGGACCCAAGCGGCCCAGTACTTC. Its translation is CASSLVGTQAAQYF. This sequence joins TRBV11-2 and TRBJ2-5; D possibly matches TRBD1 or TRBD2 (5 bases each). Germline V gene sequence: CDR1 SGHAT, CDR2 FQNNGV. V lost 1 base, J lost 9 bases, and 15 bases lay in between. The CDR3 extends over 14 amino acids.